One sample yielded the 30 T cell receptor beta chains listed below, sequenced in a study of PD-L1 blockade in urothelial cancer. Method: immunoSEQ multiplex PCR; TCRdb's copy keeps in-frame clones and lacks some. The sample contains 40,000 to 45,000 clones, 91% of which appear only once. Time point: peripheral blood 6 weeks after treatment start. Sequencing was performed on PBMCs, taken around atezolizumab (anti-PD-L1) treatment. All receptors derive from a man aged 70 or older with urothelial cancer.

J is TRBJ2-3 and V is TRBV6-5; a weak D match, TRBD2 (6 bases). CDR1 and CDR2 from the germline V gene are MNHEY and SVGAGI. Deletions cut 7 bases from V and 0 bases from J, with 14 bases between. The CDR3 runs to 15 residues. For the CDR3, the DNA is TGTGCCAGCACCACCGGGACTTTTAGCACAGATACGCAGTATTTT. Its protein product is CASTTGTFSTDTQYF.

The rearrangement links TRBV27 to TRBJ2-7; D unclear. CDR3 size: 11 residues. Germline CDR1 is MNHEY and CDR2 is SMNVEV (reference sequence). The V and J ends lost 4 bases and 2 bases respectively, with 3 bases between them. CDR3: CASSSAYEQYF. The CDR3 coding sequence is TGTGCCAGCAGTTCGGCCTACGAGCAGTACTTC.

This chain links TRBV7-9 with TRBJ2-2; D is undetermined. The CDR3 covers 16 residues. Trimming cost V 1 base and J 7 bases, with 16 bases left between them. Germline V gene data show CDR1 as SEHNR and CDR2 as FQNEAQ (reference sequence). As DNA, the CDR3 is TGTGCCAGCAGCTTAGATCCACGCGGTTACGACGGGGAGCTGTTTTTT. It specifies CASSLDPRGYDGELFF.

The chain joins TRBV29-1 to TRBJ2-2; 10 bases map to TRBD2. CDR3 length equals 13 residues. Germline V gene data show CDR1 as SQVTM and CDR2 as ANQGSEA. With V trimmed by 3 bases and J by 6 bases, 1 base remained unmatched. The CDR3 nucleotides are TGCAGCGTTGACCTAGCGGGAGCCGGGGAGCTGTTTTTT. It yields the protein CSVDLAGAGELFF.

The chain uses TRBV2 and TRBJ2-1; 13 bases map to TRBD2. Per the germline V gene, CDR1 is SNHLY and CDR2 is FYNNEI. This CDR3 spans 15 amino acids. The ends lost 8 bases at V and 10 bases at J; junction bases unmatched: 11. The CDR3 DNA reads TGTGCCAGCGGTAACTCTCCGGGACTAGCGGGAGAGCAGTTCTTC. This gives the protein CASGNSPGLAGEQFF.

The table lists this clone with a count of one. The rearrangement links TRBV11-1 to TRBJ2-7, with 10 bases aligning to TRBD2. Germline V gene lookup returns CDR1 SGHAT and CDR2 FQDESV (reference sequence). The CDR3 has 15 residues. Unmatched junction bases numbered 6, after V lost 5 bases and J lost 2 bases. CDR3 residues: CASSGAGLATYEQYF. Written as DNA, the CDR3 is TGTGCCAGCAGCGGAGCGGGACTAGCGACCTACGAGCAGTACTTC.

This sequence joins TRBV5-1 and TRBJ1-4; D not resolved. CDR3 length: 14 residues. Germline CDR1 reads SGHRS; CDR2 reads YFSETQ. The germline V and J ends were trimmed by 4 bases and 3 bases, with 10 bases remaining between them. CDR3 coding DNA: TGCGCCAGCAGCACCGGGAACGCTAATGAAAAACTGTTTTTT. Its translation is CASSTGNANEKLFF. The whole variable domain, remainder taken from reference TRBV5-1 and TRBJ1-4, is KAGVTQTPRYLIKTRGQQVTLSCSPISGHRSVSWYQQTPGQGLQFLFEYFSETQRNKGNFPGRFSGRQFSNSRSEMNVSTLELGDSALYLCASSTGNANEKLFFGSGTQLSVL.

The chain recombines TRBV11-2 with TRBJ2-7; 8 nucleotides align to TRBD2. Losses at the gene ends were 0 bases for V and 5 bases for J; bases not matched to a gene: 3. The CDR3 length is 14 residues. Per germline, CDR1 SGHAT and CDR2 FQNNGV. CDR3 in DNA: TGTGCCAGCAGCTTAGATACTAGCGGTGACGAGCAGTACTTC. As protein: CASSLDTSGDEQYF.

The V and J genes are TRBV5-6 and TRBJ2-3; tentative D call: TRBD2 (6 bases). Looked up from germline, CDR1 is SGHDT and CDR2 is YYEEEE. Deletions cut 4 bases from V and 6 bases from J, with 15 bases between. CDR3 length: 14 residues. CDR3 residues: CASSAGLSQDTQYF. CDR3 bases: TGTGCCAGCAGCGCGGGACTGTCGCAGGATACGCAGTATTTT.

This chain uses TRBV15 with TRBJ2-7; TRBD1 matches 7 bases. V shed 6 bases, J shed 2 bases, and the junction held 4 bases outside the gene matches. Germline V gene sequence: CDR1 LNHNV, CDR2 YYDKDF (reference sequence). This CDR3 has 13 amino acids. The CDR3 loop reads CATRTGTTYEQYF. CDR3 nucleotide sequence: TGTGCCACCAGGACAGGGACAACCTACGAGCAGTACTTC.

This chain uses TRBV4-1 with TRBJ2-3; TRBD2 matches at 8 bases. Per germline, CDR1 MGHRA and CDR2 YSYEKL. The CDR3 length is 14 residues. With 4 bases clipped from V and 4 bases from J, the junction kept 4 bases outside the gene matches. The CDR3 is CASSRGLAPDTQYF. The CDR3 DNA reads TGCGCCAGCAGCCGAGGACTAGCCCCAGATACGCAGTATTTT.

The chain has TRBV6-6 and TRBJ1-1; D is possibly TRBD1 (5 bases). The CDR3 is made up of 12 amino acids. V was clipped by 7 bases and J by 4 bases, with 10 bases between them. Germline V gene sequence: CDR1 MNHNY, CDR2 SVGAGI (reference sequence). The CDR3 DNA reads TGTGCCAGCACCCTGGGGGGCACTGAAGCTTTCTTT. Its protein is CASTLGGTEAFF.

V usage is TRBV27 and J usage is TRBJ1-2; D might be TRBD1 (5 bases). V shed 6 bases and J shed 1 base, with 21 bases lying between them. The length of the CDR3 is 17 residues. Germline V CDR1 and CDR2: MNHEY, SMNVEV (reference sequence). The CDR3 loop is CASRVLRVGGDNYGYTF. CDR3 nucleotides: TGTGCCAGCAGGGTTCTCAGGGTGGGTGGAGATAACTATGGCTACACCTTC.

The DNA of the CDR3 is TGCGCCAGCAGCCCGGGACTAGCGGGAGCCGGGGAGCTGTTTTTT. Protein: CASSPGLAGAGELFF. The V call is TRBV5-1, the J call TRBJ2-2, with 14 bases lining up with TRBD2. V dropped 4 bases and J dropped 6; count of bases not matched to a gene: 2. This CDR3 comprises 15 residues. Per germline, CDR1 SGHRS and CDR2 YFSETQ.

The V and J genes are TRBV20-1 and TRBJ2-7; D is uncertain. The CDR3 has 11 residues. The germline V gene has CDR1 DFQATT and CDR2 SNEGSKA (reference sequence). Trimming removed 3 bases from V and 5 bases from J, with 8 bases in between. CDR3 sequence (DNA): TGCAGTGCTAGTCGAGAAGACGAGCAGTACTTC. Its translation is CSASREDEQYF.

The V call is TRBV7-7, the J call TRBJ2-7; TRBD1 agrees at 7 bases. With V trimmed by 1 base and J by 2 bases, 11 bases remained unmatched. CDR1 SSHAT and CDR2 FNYEAQ come from the germline V gene (reference sequence). The CDR3 loop spans 17 amino acids. Written as DNA, the CDR3 is TGTGCCAGCAGCTTAGATTTGCGCCAGGGGGTGCCCTACGAGCAGTACTTC. Its translation is CASSLDLRQGVPYEQYF. Full variable domain (missing parts from reference TRBV7-7 and TRBJ2-7): GAGVSQSPRYKVTKRGQDVTLRCDPISSHATLYWYQQALGQGPEFLTYFNYEAQPDKSGLPSDRFSAERPEGSISTLTIQRTEQRDSAMYRCASSLDLRQGVPYEQYFGPGTRLTVT.

The rearrangement uses TRBV5-4 and TRBJ2-3; 13 bases line up with TRBD2. The CDR3 is 18 amino acids. Germline lookup yields CDR1 SGHNT and CDR2 YYREEE (reference sequence). V lost 5 bases to trimming and J lost 5 bases; unmatched junction nucleotides: 14. The CDR3 loop reads CASRPGLAGIGGRDTQYF. The CDR3 region has the DNA TGTGCCAGCAGACCGGGACTAGCGGGGATTGGTGGTAGAGATACGCAGTATTTT.

The CDR3 loop reads CASSDSHSNQPQHF. The CDR3 coding sequence is TGTGCCAGCAGTGACAGTCATAGCAATCAGCCCCAGCATTTT. The rearrangement links TRBV2 to TRBJ1-5; D is unresolved. Germline CDR1 reads SNHLY; CDR2 reads FYNNEI. V was clipped by 3 bases and J by 0 bases, with 6 bases between them. The CDR3 totals 14 residues.

In its sample, this clone was seen a few times. The chain links TRBV5-6 to TRBJ2-3; TRBD1 might be the D (5 bases). V was clipped by 1 base and J by 4 bases, with 16 bases between them. CDR1 is SGHDT and CDR2 is YYEEEE in the germline V gene. The CDR3 loop spans 16 amino acids. In DNA form, the CDR3 reads TGTGCCAGCAGCTTGCTGCAGGGAAAACTCGCAGATACGCAGTATTTT. Translated: CASSLLQGKLADTQYF.

The V and J genes are TRBV19 and TRBJ2-5; TRBD1 matches 7 bases. After removal of 7 bases from V and 5 bases from J, the junction contained 10 bases not matched to a gene. CDR3 size: 14 residues. The V gene's germline CDR1 is LNHDA and CDR2 SQIVND (reference sequence). The CDR3 sequence is CASKQGPEVETQYF. The CDR3 bases are TGTGCCAGTAAACAGGGGCCTGAGGTGGAGACCCAGTACTTC.

This rearrangement joins TRBV6-5 to TRBJ2-2, with a possible D match to TRBD1 (5 bases). Between the trimmed V and J ends, which lost 5 bases and 1 base, there was a span of 11 bases. CDR3 length: 15 amino acids. The V gene's germline CDR1 is MNHEY and CDR2 SVGAGI. CDR3 loop: CASSRGLQNTGELFF. The CDR3 bases are TGTGCCAGCAGTAGGGGCCTACAGAACACCGGGGAGCTGTTTTTT.

As to this clone: The germline gene is not matched at one end of the junction; a read error may be the cause. The rearrangement links TRBV5-8 to TRBJ1-1; TRBD1 matches 8 bases. The CDR3 is made up of 14 amino acids. CDR1 and CDR2 (germline): SGHTS, YDEGEE. CDR3: CASNPTGVNSEAFF. CDR3 nucleotide sequence: TGTGCCAGCAACCCGACAGGGGTGAACTCTGAAGCTTTCTTT.

The rearrangement uses TRBV6-4 and TRBJ2-1, with D maybe TRBD2 (6 bases). V was cut by 4 bases and J by 4 bases, with 17 bases left in between. Germline-derived CDR1 and CDR2 are MRHNA and SNTAGT. The CDR3 covers 16 residues. The CDR3 region has the DNA TGTGCCAGCAGTGCGGCCCCAGCGGGCTCATACAATGAGCAGTTCTTC. Its protein is CASSAAPAGSYNEQFF.

The chain has TRBV7-2 and TRBJ2-3; no reliable D call. Germline assignment: CDR1 SGHTA and CDR2 FQGNSA. The CDR3 extends over 15 amino acids. Trimming left V 5 bases short and J 2 bases short, with 14 bases between. The CDR3 here is CASSVVSVSTDTQYF. CDR3 bases: TGTGCCAGCAGCGTTGTTAGTGTTTCCACAGATACGCAGTATTTT.

V and J are TRBV2 and TRBJ2-3, with 7 positions matching TRBD2. J was trimmed by 0 bases and V by 3 bases; bases with no gene match: 6. Germline V gene sequence: CDR1 SNHLY, CDR2 FYNNEI. This CDR3 has 16 amino acids. The CDR3 nucleotides read TGTGCCAGCAGTGAGCGGGGGAGATTCAGCACAGATACGCAGTATTTT. Translated: CASSERGRFSTDTQYF.

The CDR3: CATRFSGEKLFF. The CDR3 coding sequence is TGTGCCACCCGATTCTCCGGTGAAAAACTGTTTTTT. The chain carries TRBV19 and TRBJ1-4; D is ambiguous. Germline values: CDR1 LNHDA, CDR2 SQIVND (reference sequence). V lost 10 bases and J 7 bases, leaving 13 bases between the germline ends. The CDR3 loop spans 12 amino acids.

CDR3 DNA sequence: TGTGCCTGGAGTGGACTAGCGGGAATAATAACTGGGGAGCTGTTTTTT. The encoded protein is CAWSGLAGIITGELFF. The rearrangement links TRBV30 to TRBJ2-2; 11 bases fit TRBD2. V lost 1 base and J lost 8; bases outside the gene matches: 9. CDR3 size: 16 residues. CDR1 is GTSNPN, CDR2 SVGIG, per germline (reference sequence).

This chain connects TRBV19 to TRBJ2-1; 10 bases are a match to TRBD2. The CDR3 extends over 17 amino acids. Trimming at V came to 5 bases and at J to 0 bases, leaving 7 bases not matched to a gene. The germline V gene has CDR1 LNHDA and CDR2 SQIVND (reference sequence). The CDR3 sequence is CASSVSSGRASYNEQFF. The CDR3 DNA follows: TGTGCCAGTAGTGTCTCAAGCGGGAGGGCCTCCTACAATGAGCAGTTCTTC.

V is TRBV5-1 and J is TRBJ1-2; 9 positions agree with TRBD1. Trimming cost V 4 bases and J 8 bases; bases outside gene matches: 6. Germline lookup yields CDR1 SGHRS and CDR2 YFSETQ. The CDR3 is 13 amino acids. Written as DNA, the CDR3 is TGCGCCAGCAGCACCGGGACAGGGCCCGGCTACACCTTC. The encoded protein is CASSTGTGPGYTF. Supplemented by reference TRBV5-1 and TRBJ1-2, the full variable domain reads KAGVTQTPRYLIKTRGQQVTLSCSPISGHRSVSWYQQTPGQGLQFLFEYFSETQRNKGNFPGRFSGRQFSNSRSEMNVSTLELGDSALYLCASSTGTGPGYTFGSGTRLTVV.

This chain uses TRBV27 with TRBJ2-3; TRBD1 might be the D (5 bases). This CDR3 is built from 12 residues. Trimming removed 6 bases at V and 8 bases at J, with 12 bases between. CDR1 and CDR2 from the germline V gene are MNHEY and SMNVEV (reference sequence). DNA of the CDR3: TGTGCCAGCAGGGAGTATAGGGGTACGCAGTATTTT. Translated, it gives CASREYRGTQYF.